This record covers a single T cell receptor (beta chain). The table came from immunoSEQ multiplex PCR; TCRdb's copy has only in-frame clones and leaves some out. The data show tens of thousands of clones, around 83% seen once. The sample belongs to a study of blood T cell repertoires in COVID-19. CDR3 length: 17 amino acids. Looked up from germline, CDR1 is MNHEY and CDR2 is SMNVEV (reference sequence). The V segment lost 4 bases and the J segment 0 bases; nucleotides outside the gene matches: 12. Source material: peripheral blood. The chain couples TRBV27 to TRBJ2-7; 7 nucleotides match TRBD1. This TCR was recovered from a man aged 55 to 70 with active COVID-19. The CDR3 sequence: CASSSYPTGSASYEQYF. For the CDR3, the DNA is TGTGCCAGCAGTTCTTATCCGACAGGGAGCGCCTCCTACGAGCAGTACTTC.